This T cell receptor (beta chain) came from a study of blood T cells in healthy people across ages. Study results and limitations: One million T cells yielded diversity estimates that were considered underestimates.

No fewer than 7 million PBMCs went into each sample. The CDR3 has 12 amino acids. Germline CDR1 reads MDHEN; CDR2 reads SYDVKM. Using a J-beta primer mix together with a sample-barcoded 5' primer, a second PCR was run for roughly 6 to 11 cycles. MiXCR, run by TCRdb on the 5' RACE reads, gives a single entry per CDR3 protein. The sample carries roughly 560,000 distinct CDR3 sequences, more than 20% recorded once. Note on this clonotype: What it binds is unknown.

The sample was also linked to a second study, of T cells of mothers and their children. That work adds: Sample barcodes and 2-4 random nucleotides were added by the M1S primer of the second PCR.

The rearrangement joins TRBV28 to TRBJ2-5, with D maybe TRBD2 (6 bases). The J call may be faulty, since TRBJ2-1 better matches the DNA end. The source is a boy aged 5-17 years in good health. Sequenced material: blood. The CDR3 protein is CASRPGLREQFF. CDR3 DNA: TGTGCCAGCAGACCGGGACTCCGTGAGCAGTTCTTC.